This T cell receptor (beta chain) emerged from a study of T cells expressing NK-cell markers. Study-level background: Each TCR beta repertoire originated in sorted T cells that were CD3+CD56+NKG2C+, CD3+CD56+NKG2C- or CD3+CD56-NKG2C+. HCMV serostatus: seven of eight sequenced donors positive, one negative. Overall study findings and caveats: Among CD8+ T cells from six donors, dominant NKG2C+ clonotypes accounted for about 1.0-7.0%. One observes that, in several donors, these clonotypes were also the leading ones within the CD3+CD56-NKG2C+ fraction.

TCRdb reprocessed the 5' RACE reads and reports one entry per CDR3 protein, with no DNA. The listing records roughly 390,000 distinct CDR3 sequences. About this clonotype: What it recognizes is unknown.

Germline V CDR1 and CDR2: SGHDN, FVKESK. The CDR3 consists of 15 residues. This receptor was taken from a man aged 18 to 69 in good health. This chain connects TRBV14 to TRBJ2-7; lacking DNA, the TRBD1 call made by TCRdb goes unchecked. Sequenced: blood T cells: a sorted CD56 or NKG2C T cell subset, CD4+ or CD8+ T cells, or bulk PBMC T cells (not recorded which). CDR3 in amino acids: CASSQGVQGHYEQYF.